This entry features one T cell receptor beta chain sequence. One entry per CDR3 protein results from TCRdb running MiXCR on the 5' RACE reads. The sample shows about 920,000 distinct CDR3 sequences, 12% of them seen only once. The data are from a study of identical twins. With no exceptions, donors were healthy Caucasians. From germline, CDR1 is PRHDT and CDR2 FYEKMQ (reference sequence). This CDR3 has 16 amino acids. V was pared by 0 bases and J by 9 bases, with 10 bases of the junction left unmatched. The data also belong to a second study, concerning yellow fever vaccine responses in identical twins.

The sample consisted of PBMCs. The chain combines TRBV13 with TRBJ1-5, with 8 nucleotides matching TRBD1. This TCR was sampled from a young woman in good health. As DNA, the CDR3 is TGTGCCAGCAGCTTAGGCGGACAGGGCAGTGGGCGGCCCCAGCATTTT. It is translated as CASSLGGQGSGRPQHF.